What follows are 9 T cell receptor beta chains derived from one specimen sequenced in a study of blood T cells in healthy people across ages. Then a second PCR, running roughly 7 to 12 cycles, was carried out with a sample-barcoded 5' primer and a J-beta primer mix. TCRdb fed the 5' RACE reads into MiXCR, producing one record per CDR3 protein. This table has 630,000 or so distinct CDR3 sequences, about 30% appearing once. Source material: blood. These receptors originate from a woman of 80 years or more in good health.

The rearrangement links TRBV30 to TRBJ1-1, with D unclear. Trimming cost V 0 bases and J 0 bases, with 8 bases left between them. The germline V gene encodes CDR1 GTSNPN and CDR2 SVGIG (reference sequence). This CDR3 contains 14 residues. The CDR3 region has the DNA TGTGCCTGGAGTGTACTCCAGGTGAACACTGAAGCTTTCTTT. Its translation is CAWSVLQVNTEAFF.

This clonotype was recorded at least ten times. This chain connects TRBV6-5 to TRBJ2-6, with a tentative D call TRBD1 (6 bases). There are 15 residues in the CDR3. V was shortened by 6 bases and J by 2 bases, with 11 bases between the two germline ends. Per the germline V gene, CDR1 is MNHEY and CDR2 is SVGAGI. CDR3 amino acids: CASRYREAGANVLTF. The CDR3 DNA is TGTGCCAGCAGGTACAGGGAAGCTGGGGCCAACGTCCTGACTTTC.

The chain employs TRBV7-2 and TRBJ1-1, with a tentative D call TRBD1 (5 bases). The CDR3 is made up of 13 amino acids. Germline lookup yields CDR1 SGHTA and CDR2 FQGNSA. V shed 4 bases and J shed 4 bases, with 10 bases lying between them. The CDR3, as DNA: TGTGCCAGCAGCTCCCACAGGTGCACTGAAGCTTTCTTT. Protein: CASSSHRCTEAFF.

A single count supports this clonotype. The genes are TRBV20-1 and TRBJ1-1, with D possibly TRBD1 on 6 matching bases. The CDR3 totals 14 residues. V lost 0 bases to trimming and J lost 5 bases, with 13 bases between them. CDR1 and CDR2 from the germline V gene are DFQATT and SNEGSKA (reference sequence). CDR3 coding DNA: TGCAGTGCTAGAGATTTTCGGACAGCGACTGAAGCTTTCTTT. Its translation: CSARDFRTATEAFF.

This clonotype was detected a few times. CDR3 sequence (DNA): TGCGCCAGCAGGCCGACAGATTCTCGGACGCATGAAGCTTTCTTT. Residues: CASRPTDSRTHEAFF. This chain links TRBV5-1 with TRBJ1-1; maybe TRBD1 (5 bases). CDR3 size: 15 residues. Looked up from germline, CDR1 is SGHRS and CDR2 is YFSETQ. Trimming took off 5 bases at V and 7 bases at J, with 21 bases between the two ends.

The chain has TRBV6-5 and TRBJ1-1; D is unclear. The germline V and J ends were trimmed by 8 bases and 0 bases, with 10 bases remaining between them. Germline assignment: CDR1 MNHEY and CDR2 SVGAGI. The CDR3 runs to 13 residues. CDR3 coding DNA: TGTGCCAGCGTTTCAAGCATGAACACTGAAGCTTTCTTT. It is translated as CASVSSMNTEAFF.

The CDR3 coding sequence is TGCGCCAGCAGCGTCCGGGAGGAATCACCCCTCCACTTT. The encoded protein is CASSVREESPLHF. The rearrangement uses TRBV5-1 and TRBJ1-6; D unresolved. Germline V gene sequence: CDR1 SGHRS, CDR2 YFSETQ. Trimming took off 4 bases at V and 10 bases at J, with 12 bases between the two ends. This CDR3 contains 13 residues.

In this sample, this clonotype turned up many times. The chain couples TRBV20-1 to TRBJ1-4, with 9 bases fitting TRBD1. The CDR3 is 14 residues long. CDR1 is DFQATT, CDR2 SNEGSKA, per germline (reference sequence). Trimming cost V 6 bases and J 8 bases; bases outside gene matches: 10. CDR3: CSAAVGTGNEKLFF. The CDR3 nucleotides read TGCAGTGCGGCGGTCGGGACAGGGAACGAAAAACTGTTTTTT.

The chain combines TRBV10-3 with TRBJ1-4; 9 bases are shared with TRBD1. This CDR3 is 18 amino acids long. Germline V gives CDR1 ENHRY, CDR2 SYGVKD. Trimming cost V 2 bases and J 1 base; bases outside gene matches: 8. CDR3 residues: CAISERGKTGGTNEKLFF. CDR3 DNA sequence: TGTGCCATCAGTGAGAGAGGAAAGACAGGGGGAACTAATGAAAAACTGTTTTTT.